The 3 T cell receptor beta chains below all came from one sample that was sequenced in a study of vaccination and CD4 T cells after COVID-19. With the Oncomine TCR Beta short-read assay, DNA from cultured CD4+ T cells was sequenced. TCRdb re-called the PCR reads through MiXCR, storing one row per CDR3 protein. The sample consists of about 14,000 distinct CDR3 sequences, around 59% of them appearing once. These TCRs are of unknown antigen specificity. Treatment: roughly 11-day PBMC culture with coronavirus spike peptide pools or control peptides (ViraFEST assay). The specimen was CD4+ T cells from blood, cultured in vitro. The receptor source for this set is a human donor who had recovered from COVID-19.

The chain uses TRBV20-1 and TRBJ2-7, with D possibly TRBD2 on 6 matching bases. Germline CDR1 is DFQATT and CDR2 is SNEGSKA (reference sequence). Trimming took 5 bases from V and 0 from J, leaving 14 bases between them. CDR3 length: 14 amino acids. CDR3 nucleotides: TGCAGTGCTCCGCCGGCGGGAAGCTCCTACGAGCAGTACTTC. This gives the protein CSAPPAGSSYEQYF.

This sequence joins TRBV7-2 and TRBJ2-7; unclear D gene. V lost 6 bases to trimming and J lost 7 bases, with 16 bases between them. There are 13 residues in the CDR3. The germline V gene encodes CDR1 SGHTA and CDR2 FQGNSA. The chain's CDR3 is CASSRDWREEQYF. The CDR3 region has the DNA TGTGCCAGCAGTCGCGACTGGCGCGAGGAGCAGTACTTC.

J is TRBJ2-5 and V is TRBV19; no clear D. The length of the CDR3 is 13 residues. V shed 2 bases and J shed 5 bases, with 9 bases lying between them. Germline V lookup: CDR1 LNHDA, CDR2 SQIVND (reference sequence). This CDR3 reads CASSISTTETQYF. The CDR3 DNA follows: TGTGCCAGTAGTATATCGACGACGGAGACCCAGTACTTC.